The rows below give T cell receptor beta chains drawn from one sample of a study of cytomegalovirus exposure and HLA in healthy donors. The table came from immunoSEQ multiplex PCR; TCRdb's copy has only in-frame clones and leaves some out. The sample shows some 120,000 clones, 65% to 80% of them seen only once. Specimen: PBMCs. The receptors originated from a woman aged 40-49 years in good health and CMV-seropositive. CDR3s include the opening cysteine and the closing phenylalanine or tryptophan. Fields, in order: clone size, V gene, D gene, CDR3 protein. A D gene is named only where the DNA matches it firmly. Clone size is given for some rows only: seen once, a few or many times, or a class if the clone is expanded.

>-|TRBV28|-
CASSFANHNYGYTF
>once|TRBV5-1|-
CASIAQGNTEAFF
>-|TRBV9|TRBD2
CASSVGRGNEQFF
>-|TRBV7-9|-
CASSLVTQGYENTEAFF
>-|TRBV6-4|-
CASSAMSAGSYNEQFF
>few|TRBV27|-
CASSPSGGPGTYEQYF
>-|TRBV27|-
CASSFGRALNTEAFF
>-|TRBV5-1|TRBD2
CASSLGASGSTDTQYF
>few|TRBV2|TRBD2
CASTSSGLAKIGDEQYF
>few|TRBV5-6|TRBD1
CASSLRTGGTGELFF
>-|TRBV4-3|TRBD1
CASSQDGTGPIYTF
>-|TRBV5-1|-
CASSWGVRDEQFF